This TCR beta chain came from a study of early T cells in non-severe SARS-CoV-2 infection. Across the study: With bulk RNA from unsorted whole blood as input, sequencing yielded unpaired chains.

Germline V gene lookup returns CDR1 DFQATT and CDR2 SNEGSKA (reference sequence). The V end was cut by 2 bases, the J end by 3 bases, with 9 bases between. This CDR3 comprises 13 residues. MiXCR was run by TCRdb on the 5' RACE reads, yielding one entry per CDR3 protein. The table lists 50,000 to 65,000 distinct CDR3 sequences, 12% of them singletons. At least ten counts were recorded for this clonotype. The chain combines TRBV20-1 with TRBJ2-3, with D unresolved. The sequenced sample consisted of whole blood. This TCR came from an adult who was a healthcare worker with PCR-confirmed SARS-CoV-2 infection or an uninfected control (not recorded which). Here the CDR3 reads CSARSPPTDTQYF. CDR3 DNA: TGCAGTGCTAGATCCCCCCCTACAGATACGCAGTATTTT.